This TCR beta chain stems from a study of T cells in Graves' hyperthyroidism and ophthalmopathy. Trimming took 6 bases from V and 4 from J; bases not matched to a gene: 10. CDR1 is LNHDA and CDR2 is SQIVND in the germline V gene (reference sequence). The CDR3 has 16 amino acids. RNA transcripts provided the source from which TCR beta CDR3 regions were amplified. Researchers ran a first-round RT-PCR on the TCR CDR3 using the HTBI primer set. MiXCR, run by TCRdb on the multiplex PCR reads, gives a single entry per CDR3 protein. This table has roughly 380,000 distinct CDR3 sequences, over 11% appearing once.

The sequenced sample was blood. The clonotype was recovered from a woman aged 55-69 years with Graves' hyperthyroidism. This chain links TRBV19 with TRBJ2-5; TRBD2 matches 11 bases. DNA of the CDR3: TGTGCCAGTAGCCGGGATAACGGACTAGCGGGAGAGACCCAGTACTTC. Protein: CASSRDNGLAGETQYF.